A selection of T cell receptor beta chains follows, all from one sample in a study of early T cells in non-severe SARS-CoV-2 infection. MiXCR, run by TCRdb on the 5' RACE reads, gives a single entry per CDR3 protein. There are about 22,000 distinct CDR3 sequences in the sample; 3.6% occur only once, and 4.5% to 6% lies in the top ten. Sequencing was carried out using whole blood. These receptors were taken from an adult who was a healthcare worker with PCR-confirmed SARS-CoV-2 infection or an uninfected control (not recorded which). The CDR3 runs from the conserved cysteine through the conserved F or W. D genes are given only for firm matches. Only some rows state a clone size, as once, few, many or a class for expanded clones.

v_call	j_call	clone_size	d_call	cdr3_nt	cdr3_aa
TRBV29-1	TRBJ1-2	many	NA	TGCAGCGTTGATGGAGATAACTATGGCTACACCTTC	CSVDGDNYGYTF
TRBV19	TRBJ2-2	many	TRBD2	TGTGCCAGTAGTGTTACTAGCGGGGGGAACACCGGGGAGCTGTTTTTT	CASSVTSGGNTGELFF
TRBV6-5	TRBJ2-1	few	NA	TGTGCCAGCAGTTACTCAGGAGGGGCTGAGCAGTTCTTC	CASSYSGGAEQFF
TRBV27	TRBJ2-7	NA	NA	TGTGCCAGCAGTTTAGGGGTCGCCTACGAGCAGTACTTC	CASSLGVAYEQYF
TRBV7-2	TRBJ1-1	many	NA	TGTGCCAGCAGCCATTCGACAGGACGGAACACTGAAGCTTTCTTT	CASSHSTGRNTEAFF
TRBV29-1	TRBJ1-2	many	TRBD1	TGCAGCGTTGAGGGGACAGGGGACCTCTATGGCTACACCTTC	CSVEGTGDLYGYTF
TRBV28	TRBJ1-5	medium-sized	TRBD1	TGTGCCAGCAGTTCGCACCAGGGACAGGGATATCAGCCCCAGCATTTT	CASSSHQGQGYQPQHF
TRBV9	TRBJ2-3	NA	NA	TGTGCCAGCAGCCTAGAGCCCGGGGGGCGGGGTACGCAGTATTTT	CASSLEPGGRGTQYF
TRBV29-1	TRBJ1-2	medium-sized	NA	TGCAGCGTTGAATTGGCCAGGCAGGGCTATGGCTACACCTTC	CSVELARQGYGYTF
TRBV7-3	TRBJ2-7	many	NA	TGTGCCAGCAGCTTAGGGGTCTCCTACGAGCAGTACTTC	CASSLGVSYEQYF
TRBV29-1	TRBJ1-2	many	NA	TGCAGCGTTGACAGGTCGTTTAACTATGGCTACACCTTC	CSVDRSFNYGYTF
TRBV7-6	TRBJ2-7	many	NA	TGTGCCAGCAGCTTAGGCCCGGTTTACGAGCAGTACTTC	CASSLGPVYEQYF
TRBV12-2	TRBJ2-2	many	NA	TGTGCAAGTCGCTTAGGGGCAGCGGGAGGACGCACCGGGGAGCTGTTTTTT	CASRLGAAGGRTGELFF
TRBV7-9	TRBJ2-7	many	TRBD2	TGTGCCAGCAGCTTTAGCGGGGCTACGGGGGAGCAGTACTTC	CASSFSGATGEQYF
TRBV4-2	TRBJ2-7	many	NA	TGTGCCAGCAGCCAAGTTGCCTACGAGCAGTACTTC	CASSQVAYEQYF
TRBV5-1	TRBJ1-2	many	TRBD1	TGCGCCAGCAGCTCCTGGACAGGGAACTATGGCTACACCTTC	CASSSWTGNYGYTF
TRBV5-4	TRBJ2-1	many	NA	TGTGCCAGCAGCCGGGTTTACAATGAGCAGTTCTTC	CASSRVYNEQFF
TRBV4-1	TRBJ2-5	many	NA	TGCGCCAGCAGCCAAGTAGGTCCCCAAGAGACCCAGTACTTC	CASSQVGPQETQYF
TRBV29-1	TRBJ2-7	many	NA	TGCAGCGTTGGAGGGACCTACGAGCAGTACTTC	CSVGGTYEQYF
TRBV12-3/TRBV12-4	TRBJ1-1	many	NA	TGTGCCAGCAGTTTAGGACTTGCGGGGAACACTGAAGCTTTCTTT	CASSLGLAGNTEAFF
TRBV5-5	TRBJ1-1	medium-sized	TRBD1	TGTGCCAGCAGCTTGCAGGGACAGGGGCAATTGAACACTGAAGCTTTCTTT	CASSLQGQGQLNTEAFF
TRBV5-6	TRBJ2-7	few	TRBD1	TGTGCCAGCAGCGGGACAGGGAGGGAGTACGAGCAGTACTTC	CASSGTGREYEQYF
TRBV5-1	TRBJ2-3	medium-sized	TRBD2	TGCGCCAGCAGCAGGACTAGCGGGAGCACAGATACGCAGTATTTT	CASSRTSGSTDTQYF
TRBV28	TRBJ2-7	many	TRBD1	TGTGCCAGCAGTAAGGGACAGCTTATACCCTACGAGCAGTACTTC	CASSKGQLIPYEQYF
TRBV12-3/TRBV12-4	TRBJ1-2	many	TRBD1	TGTGCCAGCAGTCAGGGGGCGGAATATGGCTACACCTTC	CASSQGAEYGYTF
TRBV10-3	TRBJ1-6	many	TRBD1	TGTGCCACAAGGGGGTCCGGGACAGGGGCCGGCGGGAAACCCCTCCACTTT	CATRGSGTGAGGKPLHF
TRBV4-1	TRBJ1-1	many	TRBD1	TGCGCCAGCAGCCAAGAACGCGGACAGGGGGGGACTGAAGCTTTCTTT	CASSQERGQGGTEAFF
TRBV20-1	TRBJ2-7	many	NA	TGCAGTGCAGAAGGAGGTGGCGGCGGGACATACGAGCAGTACTTC	CSAEGGGGGTYEQYF
TRBV29-1	TRBJ1-2	many	TRBD1	TGCAGCGGGGGACAGGGGGAAGACTATGGCTACACCTTC	CSGGQGEDYGYTF
TRBV2	TRBJ1-1	many	TRBD1	TGTGCCAGCAGTGAAACCGGGACAGCGAACACTGAAGCTTTCTTT	CASSETGTANTEAFF
TRBV6-5	TRBJ2-3	few	NA	TGTGCCAGCAGTTTTTCGGCTAGCACAGATACGCAGTATTTT	CASSFSASTDTQYF
TRBV6-5	TRBJ2-7	medium-sized	NA	TGTGCCAGCAGTCGGGACGGGGGTCCTCCGTTCGAGCAGTACTTC	CASSRDGGPPFEQYF
TRBV18	TRBJ1-5	many	NA	TGTGCCAGCTCACCACGCACGGCCGATCGGAATCAGCCCCAGCATTTT	CASSPRTADRNQPQHF
TRBV5-1	TRBJ2-1	many	TRBD1	TGCGCCAGCAGCCGAACGGGACAGGCTGGGTGGCAGTTCTTC	CASSRTGQAGWQFF
TRBV6-2/TRBV6-3	TRBJ2-7	few	NA	TGTGCCAGCAGTCAGACAACTTACGAGCAGTACTTC	CASSQTTYEQYF
TRBV13	TRBJ2-3	NA	TRBD2	TGTGCCAGCAGCTTCCGGACTAGCGAGTACACAGATACGCAGTATTTT	CASSFRTSEYTDTQYF
TRBV12-3/TRBV12-4	TRBJ2-3	many	TRBD2	TGTGCCAGCAGCCGCCCCGAGACTAGCGGGTTCACAGATACGCAGTATTTT	CASSRPETSGFTDTQYF
TRBV20-1	TRBJ2-6	NA	NA	TGCAGTGCTAGAGATCTGGGAAGTGCTGGGGCCAACGTCCTGACTTTC	CSARDLGSAGANVLTF
TRBV7-8	TRBJ1-4	many	TRBD1	TGTGCCAGCAGCGCTACAGGGGAGGCGAATGAAAAACTGTTTTTT	CASSATGEANEKLFF
TRBV7-6	TRBJ2-7	many	NA	TGTGCCAGCAGCTCCCCAGAATGGCACGAGCAGTACTTC	CASSSPEWHEQYF
TRBV5-1	TRBJ1-1	many	NA	TGCGCCAGCAGGGGGACGAGCAGAGTGAACACTGAAGCTTTCTTT	CASRGTSRVNTEAFF
TRBV12-3/TRBV12-4	TRBJ2-6	many	NA	TGTGCCAGCAGTTTCCCTGGGGCCAACGTCCTGACTTTC	CASSFPGANVLTF
TRBV18	TRBJ1-2	many	NA	TGTGCCAGCTCACCAGGGCAGGGAAGGTTCTATGGCTACACCTTC	CASSPGQGRFYGYTF
TRBV19	TRBJ2-1	few	TRBD2	TGTGCCAGTAGTTCAAACCCCGGGACTAGCGGGGTAGGTACTAATGAGCAGTTCTTC	CASSSNPGTSGVGTNEQFF
TRBV4-2	TRBJ1-3	many	NA	TGTGCCAGCAGCCAGAGGCAGGCCGATGGAAACACCATATATTTT	CASSQRQADGNTIYF
TRBV6-1	TRBJ2-7	NA	TRBD1	TGTGCCAGCAGTGAAGCCAGTTGGGACAGTAGCTACGAGCAGTACTTC	CASSEASWDSSYEQYF
TRBV12-3/TRBV12-4	TRBJ2-5	many	TRBD1	TGTGCCAGCAGTTTTTGGGACAGCCAAGAGACCCAGTACTTC	CASSFWDSQETQYF
TRBV7-6	TRBJ2-6	many	NA	TGTGCCAGCAGCTGGAGGGCCTCTGGGGCCAACGTCCTGACTTTC	CASSWRASGANVLTF
TRBV27	TRBJ2-1	many	NA	TGTGCCAGCAGTTTACGCTTGCCTGAGCAGTTCTTC	CASSLRLPEQFF
TRBV7-9	TRBJ1-1	few	NA	TGTGCCAGCAGCTTAGTTGGCGCGTTCACTGAAGCTTTCTTT	CASSLVGAFTEAFF
TRBV20-1	TRBJ2-7	many	NA	TGCAGTGCTCGAAATCGCGGGTTAAGACAGCTGCGGTACGAGCAGTACTTC	CSARNRGLRQLRYEQYF
TRBV13	TRBJ2-1	medium-sized	NA	TGTGCCAGCAGCCTAGGGGCCGGGGGCTCTGAGCAGTTCTTC	CASSLGAGGSEQFF
TRBV6-5	TRBJ1-3	many	NA	TGTGCCAGCAGGGCCTACGGCGGGGCTGGAAACACCATATATTTT	CASRAYGGAGNTIYF